This T cell receptor beta chain derives from a study of blood T cell repertoires in COVID-19. At the level of the study: The United States, Italy and Spain were the sources of the acute and convalescent COVID-19 samples.

The V gene's germline CDR1 is SGHNT and CDR2 YENEEA. V was clipped by 5 bases and J by 3 bases; unmatched bases: 4. This CDR3 spans 15 amino acids. Sequenced by immunoSEQ multiplex PCR; TCRdb stores in-frame clones only, minus some. This table holds about 160,000 clones, roughly 81% found once. The material sequenced was peripheral blood. This chain links TRBV11-3 with TRBJ2-2; 9 nucleotides align to TRBD1. This clonotype originated in a man aged 35-49 years with acute or convalescent COVID-19. CDR3 in amino acids: CASSKWTGDTGELFF. CDR3 bases: TGTGCCAGCAGCAAATGGACAGGGGACACCGGGGAGCTGTTTTTT.